This is a list of T cell receptor beta chains from one sample in a study of Ad26.COV2.S vaccination and SARS-CoV-2 variants. The assay was immunoSEQ multiplex PCR, and TCRdb's table has in-frame clones only and misses some. The sample has fewer than 500,000 clones; 80% to 90% are singletons. Source: peripheral blood, taken in a trial of Ad26.COV2.S vaccine versus placebo. These receptors came from a person aged 18-65 years who received the Ad26.COV2.S COVID-19 vaccine or a placebo. CDR3s include the opening cysteine and the closing phenylalanine or tryptophan. A D gene is named only where the DNA matches it firmly. Only some rows state a clone size, as once, few, many or a class for expanded clones.

TRBV3-1/TRBV3-2	NA	TRBJ1-1	NA	TGTGCCAGCAGCCATTGGGGGGAGAGCACTGAAGCTTTCTTT	CASSHWGESTEAFF
TRBV19	NA	TRBJ1-2	TRBD1	TGTGCCAGTAGTAAGGGGCAGGGGGCTGGCGGCTATGGCTACACCTTC	CASSKGQGAGGYGYTF
TRBV19	few	TRBJ1-2	NA	TGTGCCAGTAGTCTTCACACGCTAGACTATGGCTACACCTTC	CASSLHTLDYGYTF
TRBV4-3	few	TRBJ1-4	TRBD1	TGCGCCAGCAGCTTGGGACAGGGCGAAAATGAAAAACTGTTTTTT	CASSLGQGENEKLFF
TRBV28	NA	TRBJ2-7	NA	TGTGCCAGCAGTTCTCCGACATTCGTCTACGAGCAGTACTTC	CASSSPTFVYEQYF
TRBV29-1	NA	TRBJ2-1	NA	TGCAGCGCCCGGTGGGGGGCGGGGAATGAGCAGTTCTTC	CSARWGAGNEQFF
TRBV5-1	NA	TRBJ2-1	TRBD2	TGCGCCAGCAGCTGGGGGGATAGGGTAGCGGGGCGCCATGAGCAGTTCTTC	CASSWGDRVAGRHEQFF
TRBV5-1	NA	TRBJ2-3	NA	TGCGCCAGCAGCTTGGCCCAGGGGTCCACAGATACGCAGTATTTT	CASSLAQGSTDTQYF
TRBV24-1	NA	TRBJ2-1	NA	TGTGCCACCAGTGATTTGGCGGGACCGGGGCCCTACAATGAGCAGTTCTTC	CATSDLAGPGPYNEQFF
TRBV11-3	NA	TRBJ2-2	TRBD1	TGTGCCAGCAGCCCACGACAAGGGGGCTCGAACACCGGGGAGCTGTTTTTT	CASSPRQGGSNTGELFF
TRBV29-1	NA	TRBJ1-3	NA	TGCAGCGTATACATCAGGGGTGGAAACACCATATATTTT	CSVYIRGGNTIYF
TRBV18	NA	TRBJ2-2	TRBD2	TGTGCCAGCTCACCACCGAGCGGGGAGGCCGGGGAGCTGTTTTTT	CASSPPSGEAGELFF
TRBV18	NA	TRBJ2-7	NA	TGTGCCAGCTCACCACCAGGGAATCCCTACGAGCAGTACTTC	CASSPPGNPYEQYF
TRBV20-1	NA	TRBJ1-2	NA	TGCAGTGTTCGCGTTCATTATGGCTACACCTTC	CSVRVHYGYTF
TRBV5-1	NA	TRBJ1-1	NA	TGCGCCAGCAGCTTGGGGGGGCGTCCCGCTGAAGCTTTCTTT	CASSLGGRPAEAFF
TRBV7-2	NA	TRBJ1-1	NA	TGTGCCAGCAGGTTTCTCTCGGCCACTGAAGCTTTCTTT	CASRFLSATEAFF
TRBV9	NA	TRBJ2-6	TRBD1	TGTGCCAGCGGACAGGGAGCTGGGGCCAACGTCCTGACTTTC	CASGQGAGANVLTF
TRBV5-8	NA	TRBJ2-1	TRBD2	TGTGCCAGCAGCTTGGACTATAGCGGGAGGGCCACCTGGTTCTACAATGAGCAGTTCTTC	CASSLDYSGRATWFYNEQFF
TRBV10-3	NA	TRBJ2-1	TRBD2	TGTGGGACTAGGGCGGGAGGAGGCAATGAGCAGTTCTTC	CGTRAGGGNEQFF
TRBV27	NA	TRBJ2-7	TRBD1	TGTGCCAGCAGTTTGTCCGGCGGGACAGGGCATCGCGAGCAGTACTTC	CASSLSGGTGHREQYF
TRBV7-9	NA	TRBJ2-1	NA	TGTGCCAGCAGCTTAGTGAGGGACAATGAGCAGTTCTTC	CASSLVRDNEQFF
TRBV7-2	NA	TRBJ2-1	TRBD2	TGTGCCAGCCTCGGGGGGGCCGCTATAAATGAGCAGTTCTTC	CASLGGAAINEQFF
TRBV15	NA	TRBJ1-1	TRBD1	TGTGCCACCAGCAGAGAGACAGGGAGGACTGAAGCTTTCTTT	CATSRETGRTEAFF
TRBV6-5	NA	TRBJ2-7	NA	TGTGCCACTACTTCGGTCCTTAACTCCTACGAGCAGTACTTC	CATTSVLNSYEQYF
TRBV6-4	NA	TRBJ1-5	NA	TGTGCCAGCAGGTTATCAGTGGCCCAGCATTTT	CASRLSVAQHF
TRBV11-3	once	TRBJ2-5	NA	TGTGCCAGCAGCTTACACCACTCCCGACAGCAGACCCAGTACTTC	CASSLHHSRQQTQYF
TRBV6-1	NA	TRBJ2-1	TRBD1	TGTGCCAGCAGTGAAAGGTGGGACAGGGTGGGTAGTGAGCAGTTCTTC	CASSERWDRVGSEQFF
TRBV18	NA	TRBJ1-6	TRBD1	TGTGCCAGCTCACCAGGGACAGGGGCCCTCTATAATTCACCCCTCCACTTT	CASSPGTGALYNSPLHF
TRBV27	NA	TRBJ2-1	NA	TGTGCCAGCAGTTTTGATGGTGAGCAGTTCTTC	CASSFDGEQFF
TRBV7-8	NA	TRBJ2-1	TRBD2	TGTGCCAGCAGCGGGAGCGGGAGGGACGATGAGCAGTTCTTC	CASSGSGRDDEQFF
TRBV21-1	few	TRBJ1-3	NA	TGTGCCAGCAGCAATTTCTGGACAGGGACAGTGGGCACCATATATTTT	CASSNFWTGTVGTIYF
TRBV7-2	NA	TRBJ1-1	NA	TGTGCCAGCAGCACGTACACTGAAGCTTTCTTT	CASSTYTEAFF
TRBV30	NA	TRBJ1-5	NA	TGTGCCTGGAGGATCGGGGAGGGCAATCAGCCCCAGCATTTT	CAWRIGEGNQPQHF
TRBV7-9	NA	TRBJ1-4	TRBD1	TGTGCCAGCAGCCGGGGGACAGGGGGCACGGATATGTATAATGAAAAACTGTTTTTT	CASSRGTGGTDMYNEKLFF
TRBV2	NA	TRBJ1-5	NA	TGTGCCAGCAGTGCCGGTGGAGGCGATCAGCCCCAGCATTTT	CASSAGGGDQPQHF
TRBV6-2/TRBV6-3	NA	TRBJ2-5	NA	TGTGCCAGCAGTTATCCGAGGGGGGCCCAAGAGACCCAGTACTTC	CASSYPRGAQETQYF
TRBV29-1	NA	TRBJ1-2	NA	TGCAGCGTTTCAAACGGGGGAGGCTACACCTTC	CSVSNGGGYTF
TRBV2	once	TRBJ1-1	TRBD1	TGTGCCAGCAGCGACAGGGGGAGGACTGAAGCTTTCTTT	CASSDRGRTEAFF
TRBV29-1	NA	TRBJ2-3	TRBD1	TGCAGCGTTCATACTCCGGGACAGGGGGCAATAGATACGCAGTATTTT	CSVHTPGQGAIDTQYF
TRBV4-2	NA	TRBJ2-3	NA	TGTGCCAGCAGCCAAGTTTCTCGTTACACTAGCACAGATACGCAGTATTTT	CASSQVSRYTSTDTQYF
TRBV4-3	NA	TRBJ2-7	NA	TGCGCCAGCAGCCACGGGACGGAGGGCTCTTCCACTCAGTACTTC	CASSHGTEGSSTQYF
TRBV4-3	NA	TRBJ2-6	NA	TGCGCCAGCAGCCAAGCGGGTGCTGGGGCCAACGTCCTGACTTTC	CASSQAGAGANVLTF
TRBV5-1	NA	TRBJ1-1	NA	TGCGCCAGCAGCCAGGAAAACCACCGGGGAACGAACACTGAAGCTTTCTTT	CASSQENHRGTNTEAFF
TRBV9	NA	TRBJ2-3	NA	TGTGCCAGCAGCCCCCGGGTCGATGTGCCAGATACGCAGTATTTT	CASSPRVDVPDTQYF
TRBV6-6	NA	TRBJ1-2	NA	TGTGCCAGCAGTTACTCCTTTGATTTTAACTATGGCTACACCTTC	CASSYSFDFNYGYTF
TRBV4-3	NA	TRBJ1-6	NA	TGCGCCAGCAGCCAAGGGTTGTTGAGGGATTCACCCCTCCACTTT	CASSQGLLRDSPLHF
TRBV7-9	few	TRBJ2-7	TRBD1	TGTGCCAGCAGACCGACAGGGTTGTCCTACGAGCAGTACTTC	CASRPTGLSYEQYF
TRBV5-5	NA	TRBJ1-4	TRBD1	TGTGCCAGCAGCACCGGGACAGAGAATGAAAAACTGTTTTTT	CASSTGTENEKLFF
TRBV3-1/TRBV3-2	NA	TRBJ1-6	TRBD1	TGTGCCAGCAGCTTTCGAACAGGGGCCTTTTATAATTCACCCCTCCACTTT	CASSFRTGAFYNSPLHF
TRBV5-1	NA	TRBJ2-2	TRBD2	TGCGCCAGCAGCTTGGGGTACAGCGGGGTTCTTGGCACCGGGGAGCTGTTTTTT	CASSLGYSGVLGTGELFF
TRBV27	NA	TRBJ1-1	NA	TGTGCCAGCAGTCCAGAGATTTGGGGACCTGAAGCTTTCTTT	CASSPEIWGPEAFF
TRBV7-8	once	TRBJ2-5	NA	TGTGCCAGCAGCTTAGTGGGCACTCTGTACCAAGAGACCCAGTACTTC	CASSLVGTLYQETQYF
TRBV6-2/TRBV6-3	NA	TRBJ1-4	NA	TGTGCCAGCAGTTACTCGTCGCCTGGTCATGGGGATAATGAAAAACTGTTTTTT	CASSYSSPGHGDNEKLFF